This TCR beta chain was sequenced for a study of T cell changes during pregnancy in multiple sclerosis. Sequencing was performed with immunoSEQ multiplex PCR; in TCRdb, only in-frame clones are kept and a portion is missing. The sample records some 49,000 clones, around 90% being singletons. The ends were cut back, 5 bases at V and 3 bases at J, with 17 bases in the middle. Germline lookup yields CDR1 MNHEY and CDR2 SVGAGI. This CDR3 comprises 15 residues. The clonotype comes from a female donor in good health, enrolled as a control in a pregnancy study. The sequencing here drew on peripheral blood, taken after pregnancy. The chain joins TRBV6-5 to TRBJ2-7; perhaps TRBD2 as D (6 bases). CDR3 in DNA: TGTGCCAGCAGTCACAGAGACCGGGGGTACTACGAGCAGTACTTC. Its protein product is CASSHRDRGYYEQYF.